Listed here is a single T cell receptor (beta chain). The target antigen is unknown. The data were obtained in a study of cytomegalovirus exposure and HLA in healthy donors. Germline V gene lookup returns CDR1 MNHEY and CDR2 SMNVEV (reference sequence). V lost 3 bases, J lost 2 bases, and 11 bases lay in between. CDR3 length: 14 residues. The study ran its PCR with 60 Vbeta and 13 Jbeta primers. Sequenced by immunoSEQ multiplex PCR; TCRdb stores in-frame clones only, minus some. The sample yields 150,000 or so clones, under 85% seen once. Study conclusions and caveats: Among donors in an Asian-associated ancestry cluster, a later analysis reportedly found fewer N-insertions than the roughly 610-donor mean. Later work found that TCR association rates differed between HLA loci; DRB1 had the most and HLA-C the fewest.

The gene calls are TRBV27 and TRBJ2-7; TRBD1 is a possible D gene (5 bases). This receptor was identified in a man between 18 and 35 years old in good health and CMV-seronegative. The sample taken for sequencing was PBMCs. The DNA of the CDR3 is TGTGCCAGCAGTTTCCAGGGCTTGACCTACGAGCAGTACTTC. It yields the protein CASSFQGLTYEQYF.